This T cell receptor (beta chain) comes out of a study of blood T cells in healthy people across ages. This clonotype was seen more than once but under ten times. Germline CDR1 reads DFQATT; CDR2 reads SNEGSKA (reference sequence). The V gene end was trimmed by 6 bases and the J gene end by 5 bases; junction bases not matched to a gene: 7. The CDR3 is 13 residues long. The authors ran a second PCR of 7 to 11 cycles using a sample-barcoded 5' primer and a J-beta primer mix. TCRdb reanalysed the 5' RACE reads using MiXCR and keeps one entry per CDR3 protein. The repertoire consists of approximately 780,000 distinct CDR3 sequences, with roughly 26% occurring once and the leading ten covering 3%. The authors isolated at least 6.5 million PBMCs per sample. This sample also belongs to another study, concerning T cells of mothers and their children.

The rearrangement joins TRBV20-1 to TRBJ2-7; 10 bases line up with TRBD1. This receptor was obtained from a boy between 10 and 17 years old in good health. The sample was blood. The DNA for the CDR3 is TGCAGTGCCAAGACAGGGGGCCTCGACGAGCAGTACTTC. Amino acid sequence: CSAKTGGLDEQYF.